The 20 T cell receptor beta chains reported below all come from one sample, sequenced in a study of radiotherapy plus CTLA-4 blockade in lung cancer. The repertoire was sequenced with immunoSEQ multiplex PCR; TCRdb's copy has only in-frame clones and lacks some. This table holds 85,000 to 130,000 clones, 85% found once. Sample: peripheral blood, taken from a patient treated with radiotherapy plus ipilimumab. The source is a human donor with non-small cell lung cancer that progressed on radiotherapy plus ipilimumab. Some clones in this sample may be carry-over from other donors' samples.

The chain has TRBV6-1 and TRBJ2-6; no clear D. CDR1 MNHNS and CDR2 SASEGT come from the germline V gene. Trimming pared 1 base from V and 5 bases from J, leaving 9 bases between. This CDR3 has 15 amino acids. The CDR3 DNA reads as TGTGCCAGCAGTGAAGACTGGGGTTGGGCCAACGTCCTGACTTTC. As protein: CASSEDWGWANVLTF.

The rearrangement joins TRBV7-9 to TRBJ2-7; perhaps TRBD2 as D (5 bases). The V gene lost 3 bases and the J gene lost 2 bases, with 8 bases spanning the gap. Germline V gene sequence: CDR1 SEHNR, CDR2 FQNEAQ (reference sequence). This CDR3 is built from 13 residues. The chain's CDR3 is CASSLYGTYEQYF. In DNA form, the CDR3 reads TGTGCCAGCAGCTTGTACGGGACCTACGAGCAGTACTTC. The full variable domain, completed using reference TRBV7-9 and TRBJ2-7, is DTGVSQNPRHKITKRGQNVTFRCDPISEHNRLYWYRQTLGQGPEFLTYFQNEAQLEKSRLLSDRFSAERPKGSFSTLEIQRTEQGDSAMYLCASSLYGTYEQYFGPGTRLTVT.

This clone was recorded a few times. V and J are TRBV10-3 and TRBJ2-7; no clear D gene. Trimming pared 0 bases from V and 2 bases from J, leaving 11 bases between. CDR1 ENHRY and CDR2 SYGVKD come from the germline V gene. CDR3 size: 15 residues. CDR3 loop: CAISESRDSTYEQYF. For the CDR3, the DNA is TGTGCCATCAGTGAGTCTAGGGATTCGACCTACGAGCAGTACTTC.

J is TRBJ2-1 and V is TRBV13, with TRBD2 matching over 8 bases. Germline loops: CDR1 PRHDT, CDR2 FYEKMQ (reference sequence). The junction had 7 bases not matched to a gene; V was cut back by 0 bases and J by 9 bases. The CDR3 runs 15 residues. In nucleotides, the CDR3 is TGTGCCAGCAGCTTAGGGTCGGGGGGGCCTGGTGAGCAGTTCTTC. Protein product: CASSLGSGGPGEQFF. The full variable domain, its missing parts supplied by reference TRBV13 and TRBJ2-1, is AAGVIQSPRHLIKEKRETATLKCYPIPRHDTVYWYQQGPGQDPQFLISFYEKMQSDKGSIPDRFSAQQFSDYHSELNMSSLELGDSALYFCASSLGSGGPGEQFFGPGTRLTVL.

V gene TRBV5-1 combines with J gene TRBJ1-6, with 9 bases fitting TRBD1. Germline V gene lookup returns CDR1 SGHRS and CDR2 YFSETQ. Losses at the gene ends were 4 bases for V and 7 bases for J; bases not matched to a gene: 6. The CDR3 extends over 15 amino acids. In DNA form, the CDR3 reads TGCGCCAGCAGCCCCCCCGGGACAGGGAATTCACCCCTCCACTTT. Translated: CASSPPGTGNSPLHF.

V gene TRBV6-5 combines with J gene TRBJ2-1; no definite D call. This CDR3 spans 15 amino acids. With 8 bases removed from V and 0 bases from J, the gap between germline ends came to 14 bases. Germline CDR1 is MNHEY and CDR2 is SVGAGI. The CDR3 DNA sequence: TGTGCCAGCTCTTCTTTTTACTCCTCCTACAATGAGCAGTTCTTC. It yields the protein CASSSFYSSYNEQFF.

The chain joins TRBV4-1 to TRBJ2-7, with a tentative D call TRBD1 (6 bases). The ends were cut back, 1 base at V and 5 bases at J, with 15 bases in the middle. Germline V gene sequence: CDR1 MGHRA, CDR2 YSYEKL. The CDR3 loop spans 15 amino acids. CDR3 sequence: CASSQVGGPKNEQYF. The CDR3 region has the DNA TGCGCCAGCAGCCAAGTAGGGGGACCGAAAAACGAGCAGTACTTC.

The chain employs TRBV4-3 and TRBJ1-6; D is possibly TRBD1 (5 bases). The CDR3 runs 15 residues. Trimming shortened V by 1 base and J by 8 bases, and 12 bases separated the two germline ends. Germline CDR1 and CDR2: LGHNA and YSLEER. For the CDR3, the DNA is TGCGCCAGCAGCCAAGCGATCAGGGATTATTCACCCCTCCACTTT. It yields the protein CASSQAIRDYSPLHF.

The CDR3 coding sequence is TGTGCCAGCAGCGCCGGACAGGGCTCCTACGAGCAGTACTTC. Encoded protein: CASSAGQGSYEQYF. This chain links TRBV7-9 with TRBJ2-7; 8 nucleotides line up with TRBD1. With 5 bases clipped from V and 0 bases from J, the junction kept 3 bases outside the gene matches. This CDR3 comprises 14 residues. Germline CDR1 is SEHNR and CDR2 is FQNEAQ (reference sequence).

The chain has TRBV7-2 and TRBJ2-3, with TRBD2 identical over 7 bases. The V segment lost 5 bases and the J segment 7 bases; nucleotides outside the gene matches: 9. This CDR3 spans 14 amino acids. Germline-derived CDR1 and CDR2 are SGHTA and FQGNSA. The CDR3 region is CASSDSRGGNTQYF. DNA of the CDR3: TGTGCCAGCAGCGATAGCCGGGGAGGGAATACGCAGTATTTT.

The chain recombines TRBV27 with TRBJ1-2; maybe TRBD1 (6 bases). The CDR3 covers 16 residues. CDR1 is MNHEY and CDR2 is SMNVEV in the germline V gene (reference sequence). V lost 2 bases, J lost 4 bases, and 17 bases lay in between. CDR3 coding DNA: TGTGCCAGCAGTTTAGAGGGCAGGGGTGGTATCTATGGCTACACCTTC. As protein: CASSLEGRGGIYGYTF.

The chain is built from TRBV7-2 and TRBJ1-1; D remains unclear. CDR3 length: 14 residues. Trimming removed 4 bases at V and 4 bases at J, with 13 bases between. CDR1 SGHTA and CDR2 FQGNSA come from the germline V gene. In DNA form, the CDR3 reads TGTGCCAGCAGCTCAAGGACCCAGGCCACTGAAGCTTTCTTT. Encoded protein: CASSSRTQATEAFF.

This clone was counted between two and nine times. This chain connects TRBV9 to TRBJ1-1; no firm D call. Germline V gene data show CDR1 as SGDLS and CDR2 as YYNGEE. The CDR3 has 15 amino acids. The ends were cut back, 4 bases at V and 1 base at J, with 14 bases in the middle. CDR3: CASSPSGNWNTEAFF. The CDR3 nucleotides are TGTGCCAGCAGCCCCTCGGGGAATTGGAACACTGAAGCTTTCTTT.

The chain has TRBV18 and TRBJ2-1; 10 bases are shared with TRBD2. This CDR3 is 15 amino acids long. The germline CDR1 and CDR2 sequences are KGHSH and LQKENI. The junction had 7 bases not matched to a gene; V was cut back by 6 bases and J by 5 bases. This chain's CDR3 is CASSPRTSGNNEQFF. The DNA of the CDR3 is TGTGCCAGCTCGCCCAGGACTAGCGGAAACAATGAGCAGTTCTTC.

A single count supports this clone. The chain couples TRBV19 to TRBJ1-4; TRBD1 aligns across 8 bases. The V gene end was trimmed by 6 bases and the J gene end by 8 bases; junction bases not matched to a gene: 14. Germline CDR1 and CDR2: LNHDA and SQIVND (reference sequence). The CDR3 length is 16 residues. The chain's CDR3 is CASSLSQGARWEKLFF. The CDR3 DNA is TGTGCCAGTAGCCTCTCTCAGGGGGCCCGGTGGGAAAAACTGTTTTTT. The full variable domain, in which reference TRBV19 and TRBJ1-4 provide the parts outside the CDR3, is DGGITQSPKYLFRKEGQNVTLSCEQNLNHDAMYWYRQDPGQGLRLIYYSQIVNDFQKGDIAEGYSVSREKKESFPLTVTSAQKNPTAFYLCASSLSQGARWEKLFFGSGTQLSVL.

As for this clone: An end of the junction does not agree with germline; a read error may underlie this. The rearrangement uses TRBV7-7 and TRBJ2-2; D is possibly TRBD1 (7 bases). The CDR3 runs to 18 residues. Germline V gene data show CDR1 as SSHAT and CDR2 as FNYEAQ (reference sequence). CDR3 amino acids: CASSLGGGAGRYTGELFF. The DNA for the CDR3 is TGTGCTAGCAGCTTAGGGGGCGGGGCCGGTCGGTACACCGGGGAGCTGTTTTTT.

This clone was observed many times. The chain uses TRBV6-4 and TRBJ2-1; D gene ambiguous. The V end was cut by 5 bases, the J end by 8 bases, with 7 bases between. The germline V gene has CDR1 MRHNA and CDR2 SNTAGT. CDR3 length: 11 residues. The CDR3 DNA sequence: TGTGCCAGCAGTCGACATGATGAGCAGTTCTTC. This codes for CASSRHDEQFF.

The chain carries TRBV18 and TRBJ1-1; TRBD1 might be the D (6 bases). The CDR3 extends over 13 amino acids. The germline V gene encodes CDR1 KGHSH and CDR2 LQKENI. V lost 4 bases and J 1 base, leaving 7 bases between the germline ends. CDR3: CASSLTGNTEAFF. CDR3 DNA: TGTGCCAGCTCACTGACAGGGAACACTGAAGCTTTCTTT.

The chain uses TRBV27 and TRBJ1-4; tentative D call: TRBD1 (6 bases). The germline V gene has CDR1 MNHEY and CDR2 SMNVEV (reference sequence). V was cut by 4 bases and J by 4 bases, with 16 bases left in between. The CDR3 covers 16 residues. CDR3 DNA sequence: TGTGCCAGCAGTTCTTACCCCAGGGGCCTTAATGAAAAACTGTTTTTT. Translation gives CASSSYPRGLNEKLFF.

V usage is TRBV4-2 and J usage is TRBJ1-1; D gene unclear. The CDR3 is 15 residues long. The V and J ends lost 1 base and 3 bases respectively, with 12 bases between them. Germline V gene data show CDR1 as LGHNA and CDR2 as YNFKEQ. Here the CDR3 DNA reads TGTGCCAGCAGCCAAGTTGCCAGTAGGGACACTGAAGCTTTCTTT. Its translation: CASSQVASRDTEAFF.